The clone carrying this T cell receptor beta chain occurred once. The germline V gene has CDR1 MNHEY and CDR2 SMNVEV (reference sequence). The J segment lost 15 bases and the V segment lost 5 bases, leaving 16 bases of the junction unmatched. This CDR3 is 14 amino acids long. The data were taken from a study of blood T cell repertoires in COVID-19. Study-wide background: From T cells, B-cell-depleted T cells, or PBMCs came the material, which was cDNA or gDNA.

Seattle's enrolled individuals joined amid active infection and were then monitored longitudinally. Methods used by the authors: Amplifying reference gene primers gave estimates of nucleated cell counts. TCRdb's table, derived via immunoSEQ multiplex PCR, lists solely in-frame clones and lacks some. V and J calls and clone size are given by that table; D and trimming were obtained from the DNA. The sample has 300,000 to 450,000 clones, 80% to 90% seen once. The origin of this receptor is a woman aged 25-40 years with COVID-19, enrolled during active disease. The sample taken for sequencing was peripheral blood. The gene calls are TRBV27 and TRBJ1-3, with TRBD1 matching 7 bases. CDR3: CASSPTIAPGQRYF. Here the CDR3 DNA reads TGTGCCAGCAGTCCGACAATAGCGCCGGGACAGAGATATTTT.